Below, 17 T cell receptor beta chains from the same sample are listed, as sequenced in a study of cytomegalovirus exposure and HLA in healthy donors. 13 Jbeta primers and 60 Vbeta primers were used for the PCR. Repertoires were generated with immunoSEQ multiplex PCR, while TCRdb's copy carries only in-frame clones and drops some. The sample includes approximately 150,000 clones, roughly 80% of them seen just once. The sample comprised PBMCs. The receptors derive from a human donor in good health.

V gene TRBV28 combines with J gene TRBJ2-7; possibly TRBD1 for D (5 bases). The germline V gene has CDR1 MDHEN and CDR2 SYDVKM. Trimming stripped 3 bases from V and 2 bases from J, with 8 bases between. CDR3 length equals 13 residues. This chain's CDR3 is CASSLTEPYEQYF. The CDR3, as DNA: TGTGCCAGCAGTTTGACAGAACCCTACGAGCAGTACTTC. The full variable domain, in which reference TRBV28 and TRBJ2-7 provide the parts outside the CDR3, is DVKVTQSSRYLVKRTGEKVFLECVQDMDHENMFWYRQDPGLGLRLIYFSYDVKMKEKGDIPEGYSVSREKKERFSLILESASTNQTSMYLCASSLTEPYEQYFGPGTRLTVT.

The CDR3: CASTRTENSNQPQHF. For the CDR3, the DNA is TGTGCCAGCACCCGGACAGAGAATAGCAATCAGCCCCAGCATTTT. This chain uses TRBV6-5 with TRBJ1-5, with a tentative D call TRBD1 (6 bases). Looked up from germline, CDR1 is MNHEY and CDR2 is SVGAGI. The V end was cut by 7 bases, the J end by 0 bases, with 13 bases between. The CDR3 contains 15 residues.

The chain links TRBV9 to TRBJ1-6; 7 bases agree with TRBD1. The CDR3 spans 16 residues. CDR1 is SGDLS, CDR2 YYNGEE, per germline. The V gene end was trimmed by 5 bases and the J gene end by 7 bases; junction bases not matched to a gene: 12. The CDR3 loop is CASSRRGTGVNSPLHF. CDR3 in DNA: TGTGCCAGCAGTCGACGTGGCACAGGGGTCAATTCACCCCTCCACTTT.

The chain joins TRBV5-1 to TRBJ1-2; D unclear. This CDR3 has 13 amino acids. Germline loops: CDR1 SGHRS, CDR2 YFSETQ. V was cut by 0 bases and J by 8 bases, with 11 bases left in between. In DNA form, the CDR3 reads TGCGCCAGCAGCTTGGCTTCAGGTGAAGGCTACACCTTC. Translating gives CASSLASGEGYTF. Using reference TRBV5-1 and TRBJ1-2 for the parts outside the CDR3, the full variable domain is KAGVTQTPRYLIKTRGQQVTLSCSPISGHRSVSWYQQTPGQGLQFLFEYFSETQRNKGNFPGRFSGRQFSNSRSEMNVSTLELGDSALYLCASSLASGEGYTFGSGTRLTVV.

On this clone itself: The sample carries other DNA sequences with the same CDR3. The chain has TRBV9 and TRBJ1-4; maybe TRBD1 (5 bases). Trimming removed 0 bases from V and 7 bases from J, with 10 bases in between. Germline V gene data show CDR1 as SGDLS and CDR2 as YYNGEE. The CDR3 consists of 14 residues. The CDR3 region has the DNA TGTGCCAGCAGCGTAGGTCAGGGAGGTGAAAAACTGTTTTTT. It yields the protein CASSVGQGGEKLFF.

This chain uses TRBV10-3 with TRBJ2-3, with TRBD1 identical over 7 bases. The ends lost 10 bases at V and 3 bases at J; junction bases unmatched: 7. CDR1 is ENHRY and CDR2 is SYGVKD in the germline V gene. The CDR3 sequence is 13 residues long. The CDR3 bases are TGTGCCACCGGGACAGTTGTTACAGATACGCAGTATTTT. Translated: CATGTVVTDTQYF.

This clone was observed once. This chain links TRBV12-5 with TRBJ2-1, with a tentative D call TRBD1 (6 bases). Germline CDR1 and CDR2: LGHNT and FRNRAP. Trimming left V 1 base short and J 6 bases short, with 16 bases between. The CDR3 is 16 residues long. In DNA form, the CDR3 reads TGTGCTAGTGGTTTGGACCCCGCAGGGGCCCTCAATGAGCAGTTCTTC. Its protein is CASGLDPAGALNEQFF.

The chain employs TRBV15 and TRBJ2-7; 9 bases match TRBD2. The ends lost 1 base at V and 6 bases at J; junction bases unmatched: 10. The CDR3 runs 16 residues. Germline V gene lookup returns CDR1 LNHNV and CDR2 YYDKDF (reference sequence). DNA for the CDR3: TGTGCCACCAGCAGAGGTCCGGGCGGGGGGGCTTTCGAGCAGTACTTC. Its protein is CATSRGPGGGAFEQYF.

V is TRBV19 and J is TRBJ2-7, with 7 bases matching TRBD1. The length of the CDR3 is 15 residues. The V gene end was trimmed by 3 bases and the J gene end by 3 bases; junction bases not matched to a gene: 8. The germline CDR1 and CDR2 sequences are LNHDA and SQIVND (reference sequence). The DNA of the CDR3 is TGTGCCAGTAGTATCGGGACAGTACAGGTCTACGAGCAGTACTTC. The encoded protein is CASSIGTVQVYEQYF. Using reference TRBV19 and TRBJ2-7 for the parts outside the CDR3, the full variable domain is DGGITQSPKYLFRKEGQNVTLSCEQNLNHDAMYWYRQDPGQGLRLIYYSQIVNDFQKGDIAEGYSVSREKKESFPLTVTSAQKNPTAFYLCASSIGTVQVYEQYFGPGTRLTVT.

This chain connects TRBV27 to TRBJ2-6; D might be TRBD2 (6 bases). The CDR3 consists of 16 residues. The germline V gene has CDR1 MNHEY and CDR2 SMNVEV (reference sequence). The V gene lost 6 bases and the J gene lost 2 bases, with 14 bases spanning the gap. The CDR3 reads CASSPFGGTGANVLTF. The CDR3 DNA reads as TGTGCCAGCAGCCCTTTCGGCGGGACTGGGGCCAACGTCCTGACTTTC.

The rearrangement uses TRBV7-2 and TRBJ2-7, with 8 bases lining up with TRBD1. Germline lookup yields CDR1 SGHTA and CDR2 FQGNSA. With 0 bases clipped from V and 3 bases from J, the junction kept 1 base outside the gene matches. The CDR3 totals 14 residues. CDR3 sequence reads: CASSLADRGYEQYF. CDR3 DNA: TGTGCCAGCAGCTTAGCCGACAGGGGCTACGAGCAGTACTTC.

This chain uses TRBV29-1 with TRBJ2-1, with 7 bases identical to TRBD1. CDR1 is SQVTM and CDR2 is ANQGSEA in the germline V gene. Trimming removed 7 bases from V and 6 bases from J; junction bases left unmatched: 18. The CDR3 runs 16 residues. CDR3 loop: CSAGTQTTRDSNEQFF. CDR3 coding DNA: TGCAGCGCCGGAACCCAAACCACCCGGGACAGCAATGAGCAGTTCTTC.

This sequence joins TRBV2 and TRBJ1-1, with 7 bases aligning to TRBD1. The trim removed 10 bases at V and 6 bases at J, leaving 11 bases unmatched. There are 13 residues in the CDR3. Germline V gives CDR1 SNHLY, CDR2 FYNNEI. Here the CDR3 reads CATPTGRVAEAFF. Here the CDR3 DNA reads TGTGCCACCCCGACAGGGCGAGTAGCTGAAGCTTTCTTT. Combining the CDR3 with reference TRBV2 and TRBJ1-1 gives the whole variable domain EPEVTQTPSHQVTQMGQEVILRCVPISNHLYFYWYRQILGQKVEFLVSFYNNEISEKSEIFDDQFSVERPDGSNFTLKIRSTKLEDSAMYFCATPTGRVAEAFFGQGTRLTVV.

This clone was recorded only once. The V gene is TRBV27, the J gene TRBJ2-1, with D maybe TRBD1 (6 bases). Trimming pared 6 bases from V and 2 bases from J, leaving 14 bases between. CDR1 MNHEY and CDR2 SMNVEV come from the germline V gene (reference sequence). CDR3 size: 15 residues. Here the CDR3 reads CASRSRDTTYNEQFF. As DNA, the CDR3 is TGTGCCAGCAGATCCCGGGACACCACCTACAATGAGCAGTTCTTC.

The chain uses TRBV19 and TRBJ1-1, with 8 bases identical to TRBD1. The CDR3 runs to 18 residues. Germline V gives CDR1 LNHDA, CDR2 SQIVND (reference sequence). V was pared by 3 bases and J by 7 bases, with 19 bases of the junction left unmatched. The CDR3 here is CASSMGPGQAKNPNEAFF. The CDR3 nucleotides read TGTGCCAGTAGTATGGGACCGGGACAGGCTAAAAATCCAAATGAAGCTTTCTTT.

The chain joins TRBV19 to TRBJ1-1; D is ambiguous. CDR1 and CDR2 (germline): LNHDA, SQIVND (reference sequence). The CDR3 spans 13 residues. V lost 3 bases and J 0 bases, leaving 5 bases between the germline ends. Here the CDR3 DNA reads TGTGCCAGTAGTATGAGGGTGAACACTGAAGCTTTCTTT. This sequence encodes CASSMRVNTEAFF.

This chain connects TRBV4-2 to TRBJ2-5; 9 bases match TRBD1. J gave up 7 bases and V 1 base, and 10 bases lay outside the gene matches. The V gene's germline CDR1 is LGHNA and CDR2 YNFKEQ. CDR3 length: 16 amino acids. In DNA, the CDR3 is TGTGCCAGCAGCCAAGCAACAGGGGGCGCGATTGGGACCCAGTACTTC. It translates to CASSQATGGAIGTQYF.